This entry features one TCR beta chain sequence. Antigen unknown. Treatment: over 15 received Ad26.COV2.S at low or high dose, single or two shots; about five received placebo; per-sample allocation not given. Each sample was drawn 63 days after the first injection (of vaccine or placebo). There are 14 residues in the CDR3. CDR1 is SGHNT, CDR2 YYREEE, per germline (reference sequence). Trimming removed 2 bases at V and 6 bases at J, with 14 bases between. Some clones are missing from TCRdb's copy, which holds only in-frame ones; the method was immunoSEQ multiplex PCR. The sample gives approximately 300,000 clones, around 84% of which show up once; 1.9% is in the top ten. The sample originates from a study of Ad26.COV2.S vaccination and SARS-CoV-2 variants. Study-level results: A substantial breadth of spike-specific CD8+ and CD4+ T cell responses after vaccination has been reported.

The sequencing used peripheral blood, collected in a trial of Ad26.COV2.S vaccine versus placebo. The gene calls are TRBV5-4 and TRBJ1-2; maybe TRBD1 (5 bases). The TCR sequence derives from a person aged 18-60 years who received the Ad26.COV2.S COVID-19 vaccine or a placebo. The CDR3, as DNA: TGTGCCAGCAGCTTCGTCGGCAGGGTAGATGGCTACACCTTC. It encodes CASSFVGRVDGYTF.